This T cell receptor (beta chain) was obtained from a study of blood T cell repertoires in COVID-19. Some clones are missing from TCRdb's copy, which holds only in-frame ones; the method was immunoSEQ multiplex PCR. The sample shows about 140,000 clones, about 85% of them seen only once. V gave up 3 bases and J gave up 6 bases; unmatched junction bases: 13. CDR1 is KGHSH, CDR2 LQKENI, per germline. The CDR3 sequence is 17 residues long. Material: peripheral blood. This chain joins TRBV18 and TRBJ2-5; 10 nucleotides agree with TRBD2. This clonotype was obtained from a human donor with acute or convalescent COVID-19. The donor label of this sample is uncertain. The CDR3 region has the DNA TGTGCCAGCTCACCTCTAGCGGGAGATCTCCTCACACAGACCCAGTACTTC. This sequence encodes CASSPLAGDLLTQTQYF.